Listed below are T cell receptor beta chains from one sample, sequenced in a study of high-grade serous ovarian cancer treatment subgroups. This table comes from immunoSEQ multiplex PCR, and its TCRdb copy is limited to in-frame clones, with some not included. Of 8,800 or so clones in the sample, roughly 78% were seen once. The specimen was tumor tissue. The origin of the receptors is a human donor with high-grade serous ovarian cancer. The CDR3 runs from the conserved cysteine through the conserved F or W. D genes are given only for firm matches. The listing skips clone size in some rows; elsewhere it reads once, few, many or a size class.

cdr3_aa cdr3_nt clone_size cdr3_length d_call j_call v_call
CATKRDTDTQYF TGCGCCACCAAGCGGGACACAGATACGCAGTATTTT few 12 TRBD2 TRBJ2-3 TRBV5-1
CASRPLPGLAAGYEQYF TGTGCCAGCAGGCCACTGCCGGGACTAGCAGCAGGATACGAGCAGTACTTC once 17 TRBD2 TRBJ2-7 TRBV28
CASGVGQGIDTEAFF TGTGCCAGCGGGGTGGGACAGGGGATCGACACTGAAGCTTTCTTT - 15 TRBD1 TRBJ1-1 TRBV6-1
CASSLNNYGYTF TGTGCCAGCAGTTTAAATAACTATGGCTACACCTTC - 12 - TRBJ1-2 TRBV28
CASSSSTSGRARETQYF TGTGCCAGCAGTTCATCGACTAGCGGGAGGGCTAGGGAGACCCAGTACTTC - 17 TRBD2 TRBJ2-5 TRBV28
CASSSTGGGWVNEKLFF TGCGCCAGCAGCTCGACAGGGGGCGGATGGGTTAATGAAAAACTGTTTTTT - 17 TRBD1 TRBJ1-4 TRBV5-1
CAPSSAGRSNQPQHF TGTGCCCCTAGCTCTGCGGGTAGGAGCAATCAGCCCCAGCATTTT few 15 - TRBJ1-5 TRBV6-8
CASSAQENEQYF TGCGCCAGCAGCGCGCAGGAGAACGAGCAGTACTTC - 12 - TRBJ2-7 TRBV5-1
CASRRQGLETQYF TGTGCCAGCAGACGACAGGGTTTGGAGACCCAGTACTTC - 13 TRBD1 TRBJ2-5 TRBV28
CASSPLRDSASYEQYF TGTGCCAGCAGCCCACTTAGGGATTCCGCCTCCTACGAGCAGTACTTC - 16 - TRBJ2-7 TRBV5-4
CATSPRGGSETQYF TGTGCCACCAGCCCGCGGGGGGGCAGCGAGACCCAGTACTTC - 14 TRBD2 TRBJ2-5 TRBV15
CASSWGVAGGGYNEQFF TGCGCCAGCAGCTGGGGCGTCGCAGGGGGCGGGTACAATGAGCAGTTCTTC - 17 TRBD1 TRBJ2-1 TRBV5-1
CASSLSRSSYNEQFF TGTGCCAGCAGCTTATCAAGGTCATCCTACAATGAGCAGTTCTTC few 15 - TRBJ2-1 TRBV11-3
CASSRPGTGSGANVLTF TGTGCCAGCAGCCGTCCGGGGACGGGCTCTGGGGCCAACGTCCTGACTTTC - 17 - TRBJ2-6 TRBV14
CASSQGGGSLKQYF TGTGCCAGCAGCCAAGGAGGTGGTTCTTTGAAGCAGTACTTC - 14 - TRBJ2-7 TRBV4-2
CASSSNRGGGGNTIYF TGTGCCAGCAGCTCAAACCGGGGGGGAGGTGGAAACACCATATATTTT - 16 - TRBJ1-3 TRBV7-8
CASSPAGTGTTDTQYF TGCGCCAGCAGCCCGGCCGGGACAGGTACCACAGATACGCAGTATTTT - 16 TRBD1 TRBJ2-3 TRBV4-1
CAISEAPSSNEQFF TGTGCCATCAGTGAGGCCCCGTCAAGTAATGAGCAGTTCTTC - 14 - TRBJ2-1 TRBV10-3
CASSEYSQFTDTQYF TGTGCCAGCAGTGAATATAGCCAGTTCACAGATACGCAGTATTTT - 15 - TRBJ2-3 TRBV25-1
CASSGIAGVRETQYF TGTGCCAGCAGCGGTATAGCGGGAGTAAGAGAGACCCAGTACTTC few 15 TRBD2 TRBJ2-5 TRBV5-5
CPGSALVDSYEQYF TGTCCTGGGAGCGCACTGGTGGATTCCTACGAGCAGTACTTC - 14 - TRBJ2-7 TRBV22-1
CASTPDFALAGGPWTGELFF TGTGCCAGCACCCCCGATTTTGCACTAGCGGGAGGGCCGTGGACCGGGGAGCTGTTTTTT - 20 TRBD2 TRBJ2-2 TRBV28
CASSLWGSKTGANALTF TGTGCCAGCAGTTTATGGGGGTCAAAAACTGGGGCCAACGCCCTGACTTTC - 17 - TRBJ2-6 TRBV27
CASSLRGEAYEQYF TGTGCCAGCAGCTTACGGGGCGAGGCCTACGAGCAGTACTTC - 14 - TRBJ2-7 TRBV5-4
CASSLTSGIGQYF TGTGCCAGCAGTTTAACTAGCGGTATAGGTCAGTACTTC - 13 TRBD2 TRBJ2-4 TRBV28
CASSLRDPGGYTF TGTGCCAGCAGCTTGAGGGACCCCGGGGGCTACACCTTC - 13 - TRBJ1-2 TRBV5-7
CASSRRQMNTEAFF TGTGCCAGCAGCCGAAGACAGATGAACACTGAAGCTTTCTTT - 14 - TRBJ1-1 TRBV7-9
CASSIPRGARYYGYTF TGTGCCAGTAGTATCCCTCGGGGGGCGAGGTACTATGGCTACACCTTT once 16 - TRBJ1-2 TRBV19
CASSSASTQHF TGTGCCAGCAGCTCAGCGTCGACCCAGCATTTT few 11 - TRBJ1-5 TRBV7-8
CASSQDEGSPYGYTF TGCGCCAGCAGCCAAGATGAGGGGTCTCCCTATGGCTACACCTTC few 15 - TRBJ1-2 TRBV4-1
CASNKGGSRSANYGYTF TGTGCCAGCAATAAAGGAGGCAGCCGATCGGCTAACTATGGCTACACCTTC few 17 - TRBJ1-2 TRBV5-6
CASSKFATSGEETQYF TGTGCCAGCAGCAAATTCGCGACTAGCGGGGAAGAGACCCAGTACTTC - 16 - TRBJ2-5 TRBV21-1
CASSLTPAGTEAFF TGTGCCAGCAGCTTGACGCCCGCGGGGACTGAAGCTTTCTTT once 14 - TRBJ1-1 TRBV7-2
CASSSSGGLETQYF TGCGCCAGCAGCTCGTCGGGGGGTCTCGAGACCCAGTACTTC few 14 TRBD2 TRBJ2-5 TRBV10-1
CASSLMSSTRETQYF TGTGCCAGCAGCTTAATGTCCAGCACTCGGGAGACCCAGTACTTC - 15 - TRBJ2-5 TRBV5-5
CASSLEAGAVEQYF TGTGCCAGCAGCTTGGAGGCGGGGGCGGTTGAGCAGTACTTC few 14 - TRBJ2-7 TRBV5-6
CSVALAGGDEQYF TGCAGCGTTGCCCTAGCGGGAGGCGACGAGCAGTACTTC - 13 TRBD2 TRBJ2-7 TRBV29-1
CASSEQARGMTQYF TGCGCCAGCAGTGAGCAAGCCAGAGGGATGACCCAGTACTTC - 14 - TRBJ2-5 TRBV10-2
CASSASGYGSPYSNQPQHF TGTGCCAGCAGTGCAAGCGGGTATGGCTCCCCTTATAGCAATCAGCCCCAGCATTTT - 19 - TRBJ1-5 TRBV6-1
CASSFKGHNTGELFF TGTGCCAGCAGTTTCAAGGGACATAACACCGGGGAGCTGTTTTTT - 15 - TRBJ2-2 TRBV28
CASSVRQGSNTIYF TGTGCCAGCAGCGTTCGACAGGGGTCGAACACCATATATTTT - 14 TRBD1 TRBJ1-3 TRBV9
CASRGAGGSGEQFF TGTGCCAGCAGGGGAGCGGGAGGGAGCGGTGAGCAGTTCTTC - 14 TRBD2 TRBJ2-1 TRBV6-6
CASSLVGAEQYF TGTGCCAGCAGCTTGGTAGGGGCCGAGCAGTACTTC few 12 - TRBJ2-7 TRBV5-4
CASSQAWGGSDTQYF TGTGCCAGCAGCCAAGCCTGGGGGGGATCGGATACGCAGTATTTT few 15 TRBD2 TRBJ2-3 TRBV4-2
CASSFRATEAFF TGTGCCAGCAGCTTTCGGGCTACTGAAGCTTTCTTT - 12 - TRBJ1-1 TRBV7-2
CASSYLADEQYF TGTGCCAGCAGTTACCTCGCCGACGAGCAGTACTTC medium-sized 12 - TRBJ2-7 TRBV6-6
CASSTGQTTDTQYF TGTGCCAGCAGCACAGGACAGACCACAGATACGCAGTATTTT - 14 - TRBJ2-3 TRBV7-2
CASSGPGLAGVGDSYNEQFF TGTGCCAGCAGCGGCCCAGGACTAGCGGGAGTCGGAGACTCCTACAATGAGCAGTTCTTC - 20 - TRBJ2-1 TRBV21-1
CASSSGGLNTEAFF TGTGCCAGCAGCTCCGGAGGTCTGAACACTGAAGCTTTCTTT - 14 - TRBJ1-1 TRBV9
CASSFLVDTGELFF TGCGCCAGCAGCTTTCTTGTAGACACCGGGGAGCTGTTTTTT - 14 - TRBJ2-2 TRBV5-1
CATGRGLLRQGNPGELFF TGTGCCACCGGCAGGGGACTGTTGCGACAGGGGAATCCCGGGGAGCTGTTTTTT - 18 TRBD1 TRBJ2-2 TRBV15
CASRGVGVGQETQYF TGTGCCAGTAGAGGTGTGGGAGTTGGTCAAGAGACCCAGTACTTC once 15 - TRBJ2-5 TRBV19
CASSFGGSKGLQPQHF TGTGCCAGCAGTTTTGGGGGGTCAAAAGGGCTTCAGCCCCAGCATTTT - 16 - TRBJ1-5 TRBV5-5
CASSFGLAVQETQYF TGTGCCAGCAGCTTTGGCCTAGCGGTTCAAGAGACCCAGTACTTC - 15 TRBD2 TRBJ2-5 TRBV7-6
CASSYSKREGTYEQYF TGTGCCAGCAGTTACTCGAAGCGGGAGGGAACCTACGAGCAGTACTTC - 16 TRBD2 TRBJ2-7 TRBV6-5